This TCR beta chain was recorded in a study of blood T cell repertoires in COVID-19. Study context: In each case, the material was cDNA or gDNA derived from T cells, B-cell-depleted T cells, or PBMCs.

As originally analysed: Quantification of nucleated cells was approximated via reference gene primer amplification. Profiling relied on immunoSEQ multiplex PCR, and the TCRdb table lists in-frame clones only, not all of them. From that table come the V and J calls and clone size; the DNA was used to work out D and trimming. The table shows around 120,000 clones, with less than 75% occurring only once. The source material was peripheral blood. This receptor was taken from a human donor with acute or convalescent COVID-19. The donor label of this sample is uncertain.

CDR3 protein: CASRNPDRIYGYTF. CDR3 DNA sequence: TGCGCCAGCAGAAATCCAGACAGAATCTATGGCTACACCTTC. The rearrangement links TRBV4-1 to TRBJ1-2, with D tentatively TRBD1 (5 bases). CDR3 length: 14 amino acids. Germline assignment: CDR1 MGHRA and CDR2 YSYEKL. Trimming took off 6 bases at V and 4 bases at J, with 15 bases between the two ends.